Listed below are T cell receptor beta chains from one sample, sequenced in a study of shared clonotypes between healthy human individuals. Repertoires were generated with immunoSEQ multiplex PCR, while TCRdb's copy carries only in-frame clones and drops some. The sample has about 2 million clones; roughly 96% are singletons. The sequencing input was naive CD4+ T cells sorted from blood. The receptors come from a man aged 18-30 years in good health. Both conserved end residues are part of each CDR3. The D gene is left open where the match is weak. Rows may omit the clone size; those that give it use once, few, many or a size class.

clone_size d_call j_call v_call cdr3_nt cdr3_aa
. TRBD2 TRBJ2-5 TRBV4-2 TGTGCCAGCAGCCAAGATCAGCTAGCGGGGGGCCCGTACCAAGAGACCCAGTACTTC CASSQDQLAGGPYQETQYF
. . TRBJ1-2 TRBV7-9 TGTGCCAGCAGCTTGTTGACAGTCTTCTATGGCTACACCTTC CASSLLTVFYGYTF
. . TRBJ1-2 TRBV10-3 TGTGCCATCAGTGAGTCGACGGGAGGGGTGAACTATGGCTACACCTTC CAISESTGGVNYGYTF
. . TRBJ1-5 TRBV18 TGTGCCAGCTCACCGGGCAGGGAGGACAATCAGCCCCAGCATTTT CASSPGREDNQPQHF
. TRBD1 TRBJ2-6 TRBV19 TGTGCCAGTAGTAGGGGACAGTCCTCTGGGGCCAACGTCCTGACTTTC CASSRGQSSGANVLTF
once . TRBJ1-2 TRBV5-1 TGCGCCAGCAGCTTGAATGGGGGCGCCTATGGCTACACCTTC CASSLNGGAYGYTF
. . TRBJ1-1 TRBV10-3 TGTGCCATCAGTGGCCTCCGCCCTGAAGCTTTCTTT CAISGLRPEAFF
. TRBD2 TRBJ2-3 TRBV27 TGTGCCATCACCCTATTTAATGGGGGGGGTCCCGTCCTCATTAGCACAGATACGCAGTATTTT CAITLFNGGGPVLISTDTQYF
. TRBD2 TRBJ2-7 TRBV18 TGTGCCACCCTCGGACTAGCGGGAGAAGAGCAGTACTTC CATLGLAGEEQYF
. . TRBJ1-4 TRBV15 TGTGCCACCAGCAGAGTGAGGTATAATGAAAAACTGTTTTTT CATSRVRYNEKLFF
. . TRBJ2-3 TRBV7-9 TGTGCCAGCAGCCGAACAGGGAGCACAGATACGCAGTATTTT CASSRTGSTDTQYF
. . TRBJ2-2 TRBV7-7 TGTGCTAGCAGCTCCGGGTACACCGGGGAGCTGTTTTTT CASSSGYTGELFF
. . TRBJ1-2 TRBV27 TGTGCCAGCAGTTTCCCCCAGGGTAGAGGCTACACCTTC CASSFPQGRGYTF
. TRBD1 TRBJ2-7 TRBV7-2 TGTGCCACCGGGACAGCCTACGAGCAGTACTTC CATGTAYEQYF
. . TRBJ2-1 TRBV10-3 TGTGCCATCAGTGAGCGCCAGGGTAATGAGCAGTTCTTC CAISERQGNEQFF
. . TRBJ2-2 TRBV30 TGTGCCTGGAGTGTCGCCGGGGAGCTGTTTTTT CAWSVAGELFF
. TRBD1 TRBJ1-1 TRBV10-3 TGTGCCATCGGGACAGGGGAACAGAACACTGAAGCTTTCTTT CAIGTGEQNTEAFF
few TRBD1 TRBJ1-5 TRBV6-1 TGTGCCAGCAGAACAGGGGAATTGGGGATGCAGCCCCAGCATTTT CASRTGELGMQPQHF
. . TRBJ2-1 TRBV27 TGTGCCAGCAGTCTCCGGGACTACAATGAGCAGTTCTTC CASSLRDYNEQFF
. . TRBJ1-1 TRBV28 TGTGCCAGCAGTCCGTACTTGGCAGAATTGTTTACTGAAGCTTTCTTT CASSPYLAELFTEAFF
few . TRBJ2-3 TRBV12-2 TGTGCAAGTCGCCCACCCGGGAGGGGCACAGATACGCAGTATTTT CASRPPGRGTDTQYF
. TRBD2 TRBJ2-2 TRBV7-2 TGTGCCAGCATGGCCGGGACTAGCTCCGGGGAGCTGTTTTTT CASMAGTSSGELFF
. . TRBJ2-2 TRBV27 TGTGCCAGCAGCTCCGTAACGGGGCGCGGCACCGGGGAGCTGTTTTTT CASSSVTGRGTGELFF
. . TRBJ1-6 TRBV5-1 TGCGCCAGCAGCCCCACAGTAACCTGGACGAGCTCCTATAATTCACCCCTCCACTTT CASSPTVTWTSSYNSPLHF
. TRBD1 TRBJ2-2 TRBV7-3 TGTGCCAGCAGCTTAGTAGGGGGCCCGAACGGGGAGCTGTTTTTT CASSLVGGPNGELFF
. TRBD1 TRBJ2-7 TRBV7-9 TGTGCCAGCAGCCTGGGACAGGGGACCTACGAGCAGTACTTC CASSLGQGTYEQYF
. . TRBJ2-3 TRBV4-1 TGCGCCAGCAGCCAATTGGGGTCTGCAGATACGCAGTATTTT CASSQLGSADTQYF
. . TRBJ1-2 TRBV6-5 TGTGCCAGCAGTTACTCAAGGGATACGGGTGGCTACACCTTC CASSYSRDTGGYTF
. TRBD2 TRBJ2-1 TRBV10-1 TGCGCCAGCAGTCCGGGACTAGCAGACAATGAGCAGTTCTTC CASSPGLADNEQFF
. . TRBJ1-1 TRBV29-1 TGCAGCGTTAGTTCAGGTGTGAACACTGAAGCTTTCTTT CSVSSGVNTEAFF
. TRBD1 TRBJ1-2 TRBV28 TGTGCCAGCAGTTATGGGACAGCCTATGGCTACACCTTC CASSYGTAYGYTF
. TRBD1 TRBJ2-1 TRBV11-2 TGTGCCAGCAGCTACGGACAGGGTGGTTACAATGAGCAGTTCTTC CASSYGQGGYNEQFF
. . TRBJ1-1 TRBV7-9 TGTGCCAGCAGCCCTCGACAGGAAGCTTTCTTT CASSPRQEAFF
. . TRBJ1-2 TRBV4-3 TGCGCCAGCAGCGAGTCTTTCGTCCTTTCCGGGGAAGGCTACACCTTC CASSESFVLSGEGYTF
. . TRBJ2-3 TRBV9 TGTGCCAGCAGCGTAGAGGTCGGCAGCACAGATACGCAGTATTTT CASSVEVGSTDTQYF
. . TRBJ1-2 TRBV6-5 TGTGCCAGCAGTTACGTTTTGGGCTATGGCTACACCTTC CASSYVLGYGYTF
. . TRBJ2-7 TRBV28 TGTGCCAGCAGTTTATCTCTTGGGGACTCCTACGAGCAGTACTTC CASSLSLGDSYEQYF
. TRBD1 TRBJ1-2 TRBV13 TGTGCCAGCAGCAGGGCCGGGACAGGAAATTTTGGCTACACCTTC CASSRAGTGNFGYTF
. . TRBJ1-4 TRBV6-1 TGTGCCAGCAGTGAATCTTTTGGGGGTGGTGAAAAACTGTTTTTT CASSESFGGGEKLFF
. TRBD1 TRBJ1-6 TRBV2 TGTGCCAGCAGCAGACAGGGTCAAAATTCACCCCTCCACTTT CASSRQGQNSPLHF